This entry lists 2 T cell receptor beta chains sequenced from one sample in a study of T cell responses to AZD1222 COVID-19 vaccine. Repertoires were generated with immunoSEQ multiplex PCR, while TCRdb's copy carries only in-frame clones and drops some. The sample lists about 120,000 clones, approximately 90% occurring once. The source material was peripheral blood, sampled on day 0 of AZD1222 vaccination. The receptors here all came from an adult in good health.

This chain joins TRBV18 and TRBJ1-4; D uncertain. This CDR3 is 13 amino acids long. Trimming took 0 bases from V and 10 from J, leaving 9 bases between them. The germline V gene has CDR1 KGHSH and CDR2 LQKENI. CDR3: CASSPPNEGKLFF. The CDR3 DNA reads as TGTGCCAGCTCACCACCCAATGAGGGAAAACTGTTTTTT.

CDR3 sequence: CASSMMGSSETQYF. Written as DNA, the CDR3 is TGTGCCAGTAGTATGATGGGTAGCAGTGAGACCCAGTACTTC. This chain links TRBV19 with TRBJ2-5; D remains unclear. Trimming removed 3 bases at V and 5 bases at J, with 13 bases between. Germline V lookup: CDR1 LNHDA, CDR2 SQIVND (reference sequence). This CDR3 region has 14 residues.